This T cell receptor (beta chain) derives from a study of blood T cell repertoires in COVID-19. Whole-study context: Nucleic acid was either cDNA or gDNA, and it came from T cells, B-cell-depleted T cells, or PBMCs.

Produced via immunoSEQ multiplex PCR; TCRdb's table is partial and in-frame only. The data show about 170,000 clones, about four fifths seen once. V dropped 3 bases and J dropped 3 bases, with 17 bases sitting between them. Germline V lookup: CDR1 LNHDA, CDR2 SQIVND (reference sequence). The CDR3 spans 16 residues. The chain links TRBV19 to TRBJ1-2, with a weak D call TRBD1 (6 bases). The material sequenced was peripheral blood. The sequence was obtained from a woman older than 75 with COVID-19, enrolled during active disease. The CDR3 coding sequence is TGTGCCAGTAGTATCAGACCCCAGGGGTTTTACTATGGCTACACCTTC. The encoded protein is CASSIRPQGFYYGYTF.